These 31 T cell receptor beta chains were sequenced from one sample in a study of blood T cell repertoires in COVID-19. Some clones are missing from TCRdb's copy, which holds only in-frame ones; the method was immunoSEQ multiplex PCR. The top ten clones hold about 0.75% of a sample with about 500,000 clones, 87% of them seen once. The source material was PBMCs or T cells enriched from blood (not recorded which). Source of these receptors: a woman aged 18-29 years who had recovered from COVID-19.

The chain uses TRBV5-1 and TRBJ1-1; possible D gene TRBD1, 6 bases. The germline CDR1 and CDR2 sequences are SGHRS and YFSETQ. Between the trimmed V and J ends, which lost 4 bases and 11 bases, there was a span of 21 bases. The CDR3 sequence is 14 residues long. In DNA, the CDR3 is TGCGCCAGCAGCCCCCTTGCAGGGGTGGAAGGGGCTTTCTTT. Its protein product is CASSPLAGVEGAFF.

The gene calls are TRBV30 and TRBJ2-1, with 7 bases identical to TRBD2. From germline, CDR1 is GTSNPN and CDR2 SVGIG (reference sequence). V shed 4 bases and J 3 bases; nucleotides not matched to a gene: 9. This CDR3 spans 15 amino acids. CDR3 DNA sequence: TGTGCCTGGACTCCTCCCGGGGGGATCTACAATGAGCAGTTCTTC. Translating it yields CAWTPPGGIYNEQFF.

The chain has TRBV9 and TRBJ1-3; possible D gene TRBD1, 6 bases. CDR3 length: 15 amino acids. The germline CDR1 and CDR2 sequences are SGDLS and YYNGEE. Trimming pared 4 bases from V and 0 bases from J, leaving 11 bases between. The CDR3 bases are TGTGCCAGCAGCCAGGACAGCACCTCTGGAAACACCATATATTTT. Its protein is CASSQDSTSGNTIYF.

The chain couples TRBV7-8 to TRBJ2-3; 7 bases match TRBD1. CDR3 length: 15 residues. The junction had 6 bases not matched to a gene; V was cut back by 4 bases and J by 2 bases. CDR1 SGHVS and CDR2 FQNEAQ come from the germline V gene. The CDR3 DNA sequence: TGTGCCAGCAGCTCTGACAGGGTTATCACAGATACGCAGTATTTT. It translates to CASSSDRVITDTQYF.

This clone occurred a few times. The CDR3 reads CAWSVLGGGRTEAFF. In DNA form, the CDR3 reads TGTGCCTGGAGTGTACTAGGGGGCGGCAGGACTGAAGCTTTCTTT. The gene calls are TRBV30 and TRBJ1-1; 7 nucleotides match TRBD1. This CDR3 has 15 amino acids. Per germline, CDR1 GTSNPN and CDR2 SVGIG (reference sequence). Losses at the gene ends were 0 bases for V and 5 bases for J; bases not matched to a gene: 9. Drawing the rest from reference TRBV30 and TRBJ1-1, the complete variable domain is SQTIHQWPATLVQPVGSPLSLECTVEGTSNPNLYWYRQAAGRGLQLLFYSVGIGQISSEVPQNLSASRPQDRQFILSSKKLLLSDSGFYLCAWSVLGGGRTEAFFGQGTRLTVV.

The chain carries TRBV28 and TRBJ1-5; 8 nucleotides align to TRBD1. With V trimmed by 2 bases and J by 7 bases, 7 bases remained unmatched. CDR3 length: 15 residues. Germline-derived CDR1 and CDR2 are MDHEN and SYDVKM. CDR3 sequence reads: CASSLRQGLGQPQHF. CDR3 nucleotide sequence: TGTGCCAGCAGTTTACGACAGGGGTTAGGACAGCCCCAGCATTTT.

Concerning this clone: The same CDR3 also results from other DNA sequences found in this sample. The chain carries TRBV7-2 and TRBJ2-3, with D hard to call. V lost 0 bases to trimming and J lost 5 bases, with 6 bases between them. The CDR3 length is 13 residues. The germline V gene has CDR1 SGHTA and CDR2 FQGNSA. The CDR3 protein is CASSLAPGDTQYF. The DNA of the CDR3 is TGTGCCAGCAGCTTAGCTCCGGGAGATACGCAGTATTTT. Supplemented by reference TRBV7-2 and TRBJ2-3, the full variable domain reads GAGVSQSPSNKVTEKGKDVELRCDPISGHTALYWYRQSLGQGLEFLIYFQGNSAPDKSGLPSDRFSAERTGGSVSTLTIQRTQQEDSAVYLCASSLAPGDTQYFGPGTRLTVL.

The chain carries TRBV10-1 and TRBJ2-2; TRBD1 matches at 12 bases. Germline V gene sequence: CDR1 WNHNN, CDR2 SYGVQD (reference sequence). The ends lost 4 bases at V and 5 bases at J; junction bases unmatched: 5. The CDR3 is 16 amino acids. For the CDR3, the DNA is TGCGCCAGCAGTGCCGGGACAGGGGGCGCGACCGGGGAGCTGTTTTTT. Translated: CASSAGTGGATGELFF.

The chain has TRBV4-1 and TRBJ2-1; D perhaps matches TRBD2 (6 bases). From germline, CDR1 is MGHRA and CDR2 YSYEKL. CDR3 size: 13 residues. V lost 4 bases and J lost 10, with 14 bases in between. The CDR3: CASSPGVLEEQFF. CDR3 coding DNA: TGCGCCAGCAGCCCGGGGGTCCTTGAGGAGCAGTTCTTC.

In this sample, this clone turned up once. The chain links TRBV28 to TRBJ2-3, with D unresolved. Germline CDR1 reads MDHEN; CDR2 reads SYDVKM. The CDR3 consists of 15 residues. V lost 7 bases and J 5 bases, leaving 19 bases between the germline ends. CDR3 in DNA: TGTGCCAGCACTAGAAGCTTTCCACAAGAAGATACGCAGTATTTT. Its translation is CASTRSFPQEDTQYF.

This chain links TRBV7-3 with TRBJ2-2; 10 nucleotides line up with TRBD1. The CDR3 runs 15 residues. The V gene end was trimmed by 5 bases and the J gene end by 6 bases; junction bases not matched to a gene: 6. Germline CDR1 and CDR2: SGHTA and FQGTGA. Here the CDR3 reads CASSRTGTGAGELFF. The DNA of the CDR3 is TGTGCCAGCAGCCGAACCGGGACAGGGGCCGGGGAGCTGTTTTTT.

For this clone: Distinct nucleotide sequences in the sample also encode this CDR3. The chain has TRBV5-1 and TRBJ2-5; TRBD2 aligns across 14 bases. V lost 3 bases, J lost 5 bases, and 6 bases stayed unmatched. The germline CDR1 and CDR2 sequences are SGHRS and YFSETQ. The CDR3 is made up of 16 amino acids. DNA of the CDR3: TGCGCCAGCAGCTCCGGGACTAGCGGGGGTAGGGAGACCCAGTACTTC. Protein: CASSSGTSGGRETQYF.

The chain recombines TRBV30 with TRBJ2-7; 10 positions agree with TRBD2. This CDR3 region has 14 residues. Trimming took 0 bases from V and 6 from J; bases not matched to a gene: 5. Germline V gene lookup returns CDR1 GTSNPN and CDR2 SVGIG (reference sequence). In DNA form, the CDR3 reads TGTGCCTGGAGTGTCAGCGGGGGGGCAATCGAGCAGTACTTC. It codes for CAWSVSGGAIEQYF.

This rearrangement joins TRBV5-6 to TRBJ2-7; D may be TRBD2 (5 bases). CDR1 and CDR2 from the germline V gene are SGHDT and YYEEEE. Trimming shortened V by 1 base and J by 0 bases, and 14 bases separated the two germline ends. This CDR3 has 16 amino acids. The chain's CDR3 is CASSLYSRGYSYEQYF. The CDR3 bases are TGTGCCAGCAGCTTGTATTCCCGAGGGTACTCCTACGAGCAGTACTTC.

The V and J genes are TRBV9 and TRBJ2-3, with a weak D call TRBD1 (6 bases). This CDR3 comprises 15 residues. Germline CDR1 and CDR2: SGDLS and YYNGEE. The V gene lost 3 bases and the J gene lost 0 bases, with 11 bases spanning the gap. The CDR3 nucleotides read TGTGCCAGCAGCGCTACAGGGCCTAGCACAGATACGCAGTATTTT. This translates into CASSATGPSTDTQYF.

The rearrangement links TRBV2 to TRBJ1-1, with D perhaps TRBD1 (5 bases). The CDR3 contains 14 residues. Per the germline V gene, CDR1 is SNHLY and CDR2 is FYNNEI. V was shortened by 3 bases and J by 0 bases, with 8 bases between the two germline ends. In DNA form, the CDR3 reads TGTGCCAGCAGTGAGACAGCGCTGAACACTGAAGCTTTCTTT. The encoded protein is CASSETALNTEAFF.

V usage is TRBV14 and J usage is TRBJ2-7; 12 bases fit TRBD1. This CDR3 is 19 amino acids long. CDR1 and CDR2 (germline): SGHDN, FVKESK. V shed 2 bases, J shed 5 bases, and the junction held 16 bases outside the gene matches. The CDR3 DNA is TGTGCCAGCAGCCAATTACGGGACAGGGGGCGAAGTAGGCCCCACGAGCAGTACTTC. Protein sequence: CASSQLRDRGRSRPHEQYF. The full variable domain, in which reference TRBV14 and TRBJ2-7 provide the parts outside the CDR3, is EAGVTQFPSHSVIEKGQTVTLRCDPISGHDNLYWYRRVMGKEIKFLLHFVKESKQDESGMPNNRFLAERTGGTYSTLKVQPAELEDSGVYFCASSQLRDRGRSRPHEQYFGPGTRLTVT.

The V gene is TRBV16, the J gene TRBJ2-7; 10 nucleotides align to TRBD1. J was trimmed by 2 bases and V by 2 bases; bases with no gene match: 6. Germline V gene sequence: CDR1 KGHSY, CDR2 FQNENV. The CDR3 runs 16 residues. The CDR3 DNA is TGTGCCAGCAGCCAAAACGTGGACAGGGGGGCCTACGAGCAGTACTTC. Its translation: CASSQNVDRGAYEQYF.

The rearrangement uses TRBV11-3 and TRBJ2-3, with TRBD2 matching over 10 bases. This CDR3 is built from 20 residues. The ends lost 2 bases at V and 4 bases at J; junction bases unmatched: 18. Germline values: CDR1 SGHNT, CDR2 YENEEA. As DNA, the CDR3 is TGTGCCAGCAGCTTAATCCCAAATCCTGCTAGCGGGGGCCCTCCAGATACGCAGTATTTT. It is translated as CASSLIPNPASGGPPDTQYF.

J is TRBJ2-2 and V is TRBV1; TRBD2, the table's D call, lacks a check against the DNA. TRBV1 is assigned pseudogene status. The CDR3 contains 18 residues. CDR3 DNA sequence: TGCACCAGCAGCCAAGAAGGACTAGCCGATAATCACACCGGGGAGCTGTTTTTT. Protein: CTSSQEGLADNHTGELFF.

The J gene is TRBJ1-1, the V gene TRBV6-5; 8 nucleotides match TRBD1. After removal of 5 bases from V and 1 base from J, the junction contained 6 bases not matched to a gene. CDR3 length: 15 amino acids. CDR1 and CDR2 (germline): MNHEY, SVGAGI. The CDR3 DNA reads as TGTGCCAGCAGTCGTTATCAGGGGGCGAACACTGAAGCTTTCTTT. This encodes CASSRYQGANTEAFF.

This clone has more than one count but fewer than ten. The J gene is TRBJ1-2, the V gene TRBV28; tentative D call: TRBD1 (6 bases). Germline V gives CDR1 MDHEN, CDR2 SYDVKM. Trimming shortened V by 2 bases and J by 6 bases, and 19 bases separated the two germline ends. This CDR3 region has 16 residues. CDR3 protein: CASSLEGGGEKDGYTF. The CDR3 nucleotides are TGTGCCAGCAGTTTAGAGGGGGGAGGGGAGAAGGATGGCTACACCTTC.

The chain has TRBV29-1 and TRBJ2-7; D is possibly TRBD2 (6 bases). Germline CDR1 and CDR2: SQVTM and ANQGSEA. With 2 bases removed from V and 2 bases from J, the gap between germline ends came to 22 bases. This CDR3 is built from 17 residues. The CDR3 DNA is TGCAGCGTTGAAACCAGGACCCCCGGGACTGAGCCCTACGAGCAGTACTTC. This sequence encodes CSVETRTPGTEPYEQYF.

The J gene is TRBJ2-3, the V gene TRBV23-1; 10 bases are a match to TRBD1. TRBV23-1 qualifies as an ORF whose function is uncertain. CDR3 size: 16 residues. The V and J ends lost 0 bases and 5 bases, in that order; junction bases with no gene match: 5. The CDR3 nucleotides are TGCGCCAGCAGTCAATCGGGACAGGGGATGAGAGATACGCAGTATTTT. Its protein is CASSQSGQGMRDTQYF.

The sample holds one count of this clone. The chain links TRBV5-1 to TRBJ2-3, with TRBD2 matching over 8 bases. Germline CDR1 and CDR2: SGHRS and YFSETQ. V dropped 5 bases and J dropped 4; count of bases not matched to a gene: 6. CDR3 length: 14 residues. The CDR3 DNA is TGCGCCAGCAGGCAAGAGACTAGCGCAGATACGCAGTATTTT. This sequence encodes CASRQETSADTQYF.

The J gene is TRBJ2-7, the V gene TRBV9; D unresolved. CDR1 is SGDLS, CDR2 YYNGEE, per germline. The V end lost 0 bases, the J end lost 5 bases, and 12 bases lay between the germline ends. This CDR3 contains 14 residues. CDR3 sequence: CASSVDLVTHEQYF. The CDR3 DNA reads TGTGCCAGCAGCGTAGACTTGGTTACCCACGAGCAGTACTTC.

The rearrangement joins TRBV2 to TRBJ2-3; TRBD2 matches at 8 bases. This CDR3 contains 16 residues. Germline-derived CDR1 and CDR2 are SNHLY and FYNNEI. The ends lost 4 bases at V and 6 bases at J; junction bases unmatched: 12. Written as DNA, the CDR3 is TGTGCCAGCAGTGTTGGATTAGCGGGACCCGAGGATACGCAGTATTTT. Amino acids: CASSVGLAGPEDTQYF.

The rearrangement uses TRBV2 and TRBJ1-6, with 7 positions matching TRBD1. Germline V gives CDR1 SNHLY, CDR2 FYNNEI. V lost 4 bases, J lost 10 bases, and 13 bases stayed unmatched. This CDR3 spans 16 amino acids. Here the CDR3 reads CASSADSYRGESPLHF. CDR3 in DNA: TGTGCCAGCAGTGCAGACAGTTACAGGGGAGAATCACCCCTCCACTTT.

V is TRBV19 and J is TRBJ2-3, with TRBD1 identical over 9 bases. This CDR3 region has 16 residues. Germline-derived CDR1 and CDR2 are LNHDA and SQIVND (reference sequence). V lost 5 bases, J lost 2 bases, and 8 bases stayed unmatched. CDR3 coding DNA: TGTGCCAGTAGTCTCGGACGGACAGGGGCCACAGATACGCAGTATTTT. It is translated as CASSLGRTGATDTQYF.

This chain joins TRBV6-6 and TRBJ1-1; D gene unclear. This CDR3 is built from 14 residues. V was trimmed by 0 bases and J by 6 bases, leaving 11 bases between them. Germline values: CDR1 MNHNY, CDR2 SVGAGI (reference sequence). In nucleotides, the CDR3 is TGTGCCAGCAGTTACTCACTAGAGCGACCTGAAGCTTTCTTT. It is translated as CASSYSLERPEAFF.

This chain uses TRBV19 with TRBJ1-2; 7 nucleotides match TRBD1. The junction had 3 bases not matched to a gene; V was cut back by 8 bases and J by 3 bases. Germline CDR1 and CDR2: LNHDA and SQIVND (reference sequence). This CDR3 contains 12 residues. CDR3 sequence reads: CASEQGDYGYTF. The CDR3 region has the DNA TGTGCCAGTGAGCAGGGGGACTATGGCTACACCTTC.